Included here is one T cell receptor beta chain sequence, with context. Produced via immunoSEQ multiplex PCR; TCRdb's table is partial and in-frame only. The table records fewer than 30,000 clones, 93% of them present only once. The data were taken from a study of T cell responses to AZD1222 COVID-19 vaccine. CDR1 and CDR2 from the germline V gene are SGHRS and YFSETQ. The CDR3 is made up of 17 amino acids. With 0 bases removed from V and 7 bases from J, the gap between germline ends came to 21 bases. The V gene is TRBV5-1, the J gene TRBJ2-3; D is possibly TRBD2 (6 bases). Sequences were derived from peripheral blood, sampled on day 0 of AZD1222 vaccination. This receptor was identified in an adult in good health. The CDR3 sequence is CASSLALLARRQNTQYF. In DNA, the CDR3 is TGCGCCAGCAGCTTGGCCTTACTAGCAAGGAGACAGAATACGCAGTATTTT.